These 5 T cell receptor beta chains came from one sample sequenced in a study of shared T cell receptors in the human thymus. Data came from immunoSEQ multiplex PCR; TCRdb stores just in-frame clones and leaves some out. The table includes some 640,000 clones, more than 75% detected once. This same sample was also taken into another study, of human thymus T cells.

The specimen was thymocytes. The receptors shown here come from a boy less than two years old with a congenital heart defect.

J is TRBJ2-5 and V is TRBV4-1; 8 nucleotides align to TRBD2. V lost 6 bases and J lost 2; bases outside the gene matches: 26. The CDR3 spans 21 residues. CDR1 MGHRA and CDR2 YSYEKL come from the germline V gene. The CDR3 nucleotides read TGCGCCAGCAGTCATACCCCACTGGGAGCGGGAGTATCCCATTTACAAGAGACCCAGTACTTC. This encodes CASSHTPLGAGVSHLQETQYF.

The chain links TRBV14 to TRBJ2-7; 9 nucleotides align to TRBD2. Germline V gene sequence: CDR1 SGHDN, CDR2 FVKESK. V trimming: 3 bases; J trimming: 6 bases; junction bases outside the gene matches: 12. This CDR3 spans 16 amino acids. The CDR3 DNA reads TGTGCCAGCAGCCAGGAGGAAGGCGGGAGGGCCTTCGAGCAGTACTTC. Amino acid sequence: CASSQEEGGRAFEQYF. Full variable domain (missing parts from reference TRBV14 and TRBJ2-7): EAGVTQFPSHSVIEKGQTVTLRCDPISGHDNLYWYRRVMGKEIKFLLHFVKESKQDESGMPNNRFLAERTGGTYSTLKVQPAELEDSGVYFCASSQEEGGRAFEQYFGPGTRLTVT.

V is TRBV4-1 and J is TRBJ1-1, with D perhaps TRBD1 (5 bases). Germline CDR1 MGHRA, CDR2 YSYEKL. The ends were cut back, 0 bases at V and 3 bases at J, with 14 bases in the middle. CDR3 size: 16 residues. In DNA, the CDR3 is TGCGCCAGCAGCCAAGACCTGATGGCGGGGGACACTGAAGCTTTCTTT. Translation: CASSQDLMAGDTEAFF.

The V gene is TRBV6-5, the J gene TRBJ2-2; TRBD2 aligns across 7 bases. V trimming: 0 bases; J trimming: 2 bases; junction bases outside the gene matches: 3. The CDR3 sequence is 16 residues long. Germline loops: CDR1 MNHEY, CDR2 SVGAGI. The DNA for the CDR3 is TGTGCCAGCAGTTACTCGTCTAGCGGTAACACCGGGGAGCTGTTTTTT. Its protein product is CASSYSSSGNTGELFF.

V is TRBV5-8 and J is TRBJ1-2; weak D call: TRBD1 (5 bases). The CDR3 is 17 residues long. Germline values: CDR1 SGHTS, CDR2 YDEGEE. With 2 bases removed from V and 6 bases from J, the gap between germline ends came to 23 bases. CDR3 sequence: CASSFLGAQSETNGYTF. For the CDR3, the DNA is TGTGCCAGCAGCTTCTTAGGGGCGCAGTCGGAGACGAATGGCTACACCTTC.